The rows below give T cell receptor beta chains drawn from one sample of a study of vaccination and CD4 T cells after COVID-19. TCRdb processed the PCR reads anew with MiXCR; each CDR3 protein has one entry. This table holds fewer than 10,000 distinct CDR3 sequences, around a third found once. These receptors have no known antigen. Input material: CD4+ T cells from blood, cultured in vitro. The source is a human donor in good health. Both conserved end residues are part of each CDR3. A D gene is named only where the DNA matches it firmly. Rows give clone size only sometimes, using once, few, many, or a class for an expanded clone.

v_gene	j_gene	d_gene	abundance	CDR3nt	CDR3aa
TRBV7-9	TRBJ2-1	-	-	TGTGCCAGCAGCCAGCACGGGGTAGTAGGCAATGAGCAGTTCTTC	CASSQHGVVGNEQFF
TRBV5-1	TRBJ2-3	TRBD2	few	TGCGCCAGCAGCTACGGACTAGCGGGCACAGATACGCAGTATTTT	CASSYGLAGTDTQYF
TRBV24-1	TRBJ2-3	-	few	TGTGCCACCAGCCAGACGGATACGCAGTATTTT	CATSQTDTQYF
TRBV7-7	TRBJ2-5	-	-	TGTGCTAGCAGCTTGGGACAAGCCACCGGGGAGACCCAGTACTTC	CASSLGQATGETQYF
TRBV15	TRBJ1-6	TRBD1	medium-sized	TGTGCCACCAGCACATTGGACAGGGGCTATAATTCACCCCTCCACTTT	CATSTLDRGYNSPLHF
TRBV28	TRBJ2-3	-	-	TGTGCCAGCAGTTTTGCTAACACAGATACGCAGTATTTT	CASSFANTDTQYF
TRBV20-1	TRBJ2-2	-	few	TGCAGTGCTAGATCCCTTAAGACAGGACCTAGCGGGAACACCGGGGAGCTGTTTTTT	CSARSLKTGPSGNTGELFF
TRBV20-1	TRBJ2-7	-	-	TGCAGTGCTAGAGATCGGGGGACGGACTCCTACGAGCAGTACTTC	CSARDRGTDSYEQYF
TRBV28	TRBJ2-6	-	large	TGTGCCAGCAGTACAGGATCCTCTGGGGCCAACGTCCTGACTTTC	CASSTGSSGANVLTF
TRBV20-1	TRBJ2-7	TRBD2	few	TGCAGTGCTAGAGGGATTAGCGGGAAATCGCCGAACGAGCAGTACTTC	CSARGISGKSPNEQYF
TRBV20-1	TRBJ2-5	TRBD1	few	TGCAGTGCTTGGACAGGGGGCACGGGAGAGACCCAGTACTTC	CSAWTGGTGETQYF
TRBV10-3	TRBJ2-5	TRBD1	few	TGTGCCATCAGTGAGTCTACAGGGGGCGTGGGAGAGACCCAGTACTTC	CAISESTGGVGETQYF
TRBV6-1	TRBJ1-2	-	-	TGTGCCAGCAGTGAAGCGCGGTCCGCTAACTATGGCTACACCTTC	CASSEARSANYGYTF